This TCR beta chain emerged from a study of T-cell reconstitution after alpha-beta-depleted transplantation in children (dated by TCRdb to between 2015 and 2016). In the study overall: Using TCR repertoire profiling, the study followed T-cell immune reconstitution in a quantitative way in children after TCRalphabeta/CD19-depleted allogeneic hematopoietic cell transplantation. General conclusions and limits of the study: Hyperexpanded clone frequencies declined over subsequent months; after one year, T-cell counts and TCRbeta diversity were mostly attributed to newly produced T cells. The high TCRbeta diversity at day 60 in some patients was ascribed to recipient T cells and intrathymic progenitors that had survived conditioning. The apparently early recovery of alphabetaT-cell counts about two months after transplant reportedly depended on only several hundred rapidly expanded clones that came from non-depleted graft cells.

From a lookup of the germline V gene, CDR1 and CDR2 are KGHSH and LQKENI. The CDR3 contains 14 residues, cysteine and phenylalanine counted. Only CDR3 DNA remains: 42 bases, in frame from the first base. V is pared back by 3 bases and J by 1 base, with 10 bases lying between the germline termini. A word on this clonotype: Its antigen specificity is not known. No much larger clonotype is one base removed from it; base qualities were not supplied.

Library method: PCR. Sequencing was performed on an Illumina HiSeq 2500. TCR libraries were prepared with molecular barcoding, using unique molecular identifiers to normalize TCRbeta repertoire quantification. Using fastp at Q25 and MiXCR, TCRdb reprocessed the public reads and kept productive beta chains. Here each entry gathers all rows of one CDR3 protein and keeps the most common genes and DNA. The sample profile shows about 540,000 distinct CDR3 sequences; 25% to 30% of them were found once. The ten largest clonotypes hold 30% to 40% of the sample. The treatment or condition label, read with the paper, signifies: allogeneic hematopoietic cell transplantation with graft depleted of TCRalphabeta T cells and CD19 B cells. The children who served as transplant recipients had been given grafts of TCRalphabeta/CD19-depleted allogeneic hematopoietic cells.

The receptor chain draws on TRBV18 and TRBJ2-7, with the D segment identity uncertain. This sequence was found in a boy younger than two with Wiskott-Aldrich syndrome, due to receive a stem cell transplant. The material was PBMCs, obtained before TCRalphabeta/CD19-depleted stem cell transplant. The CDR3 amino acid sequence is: CASSPDSSSYEQYF. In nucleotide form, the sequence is TGTGCCAGCTCACCCGACTCCTCTTCCTACGAGCAGTACTTC.